This T cell receptor beta chain was documented in a study of T cell repertoires in cytomegalovirus infection (dated by TCRdb to about 2019). At the level of the whole study: Alongside well-studied HLA-B-restricted epitopes, the peptide stimulations were aimed at recently identified HLA-C-restricted CMV epitopes, whose presentation resists viral immunomodulation. The HLA type of each donor mattered for the analysis, because public TCR beta signatures pointed to carriage of CMV infection along with the matching HLA type. What the work shows at the level of the full study, not this receptor alone: The ex vivo response was dominated by HLA-C-restricted CMV-specific TCR beta clonotypes, which also provided the single most frequent clonotype in two of eight donors. Carriers of CMV infection plus the relevant HLA type were discriminated by the cumulative frequency of public TCR beta family members in the study cohort and in an independent 352-donor cohort.

Notes on this clonotype: This clone's antigen is unknown. There are no base qualities to consult, and no much larger clone falls within one base.

Per the publication, the treatment or condition label means: in vitro stimulation with specific CMV peptide epitopes to enrich CMV-specific T cells. The CDR3 has 14 amino acids, counting the end cysteine and phenylalanine. Only the CDR3 part of the read is kept: 42 bases, read in frame from the first base. From a lookup of the germline V gene (reference sequence), CDR1 and CDR2 are MNHEY and SMNVEV. Trimming leaves V shorter by 6 bases and J shorter by 7 bases, with the junction holding 6 bases beyond the gene matches. Sequencing instrument: Illumina HiSeq 1500. The public reads were reanalyzed by TCRdb: fastp trimming at Q25, MiXCR alignment, in-frame beta chains only. Entries that share a CDR3 protein sequence are merged under the most common genes and DNA. The sample data list around 570,000 distinct CDR3 sequences, and 40% of these were observed just once. The ten largest make up over 45% of the sample.

Sequencing used cultured PBMCs, obtained from culture after CMV antigen stimulation. The chain is assembled from TRBV27 and TRBJ1-4, with 9 bases in between that match TRBD1. The TCR comes from a human donor in good health (CMV status not recorded). Some clones in this sample may be carry-over from other donors' samples. The DNA sequence is TGTGCCAGCAGCCGACAGGGACAGGGTGAAAAACTGTTTTTT. It is translated as CASSRQGQGEKLFF.